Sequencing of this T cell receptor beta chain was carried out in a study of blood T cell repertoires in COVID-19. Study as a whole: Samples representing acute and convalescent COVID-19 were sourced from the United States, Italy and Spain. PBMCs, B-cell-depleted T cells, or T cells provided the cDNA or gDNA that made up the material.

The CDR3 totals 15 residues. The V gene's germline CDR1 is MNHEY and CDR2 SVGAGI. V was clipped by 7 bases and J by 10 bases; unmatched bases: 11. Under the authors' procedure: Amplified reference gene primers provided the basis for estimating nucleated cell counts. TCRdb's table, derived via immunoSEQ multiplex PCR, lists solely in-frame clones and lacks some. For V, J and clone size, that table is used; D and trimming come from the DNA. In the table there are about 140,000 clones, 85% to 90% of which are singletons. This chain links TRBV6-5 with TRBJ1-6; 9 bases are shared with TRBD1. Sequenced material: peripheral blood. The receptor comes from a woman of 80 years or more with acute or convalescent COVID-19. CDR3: CASNGLGTGQSPLHF. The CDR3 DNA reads TGTGCCAGCAACGGATTAGGGACAGGGCAATCACCCCTCCACTTT.